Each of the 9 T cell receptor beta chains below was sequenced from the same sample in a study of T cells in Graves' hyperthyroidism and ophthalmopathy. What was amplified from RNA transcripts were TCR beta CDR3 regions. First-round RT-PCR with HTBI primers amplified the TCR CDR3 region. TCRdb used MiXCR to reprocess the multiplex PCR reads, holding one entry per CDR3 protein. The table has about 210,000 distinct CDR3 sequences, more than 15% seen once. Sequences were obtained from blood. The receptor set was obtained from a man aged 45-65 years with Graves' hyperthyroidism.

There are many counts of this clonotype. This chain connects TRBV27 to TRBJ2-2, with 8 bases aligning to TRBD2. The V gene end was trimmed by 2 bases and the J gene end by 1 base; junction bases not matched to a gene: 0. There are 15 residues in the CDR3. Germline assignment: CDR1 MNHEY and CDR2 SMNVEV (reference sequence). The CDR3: CASSLAGGNTGELFF. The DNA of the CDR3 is TGTGCCAGCAGTTTAGCGGGAGGGAACACCGGGGAGCTGTTTTTT.

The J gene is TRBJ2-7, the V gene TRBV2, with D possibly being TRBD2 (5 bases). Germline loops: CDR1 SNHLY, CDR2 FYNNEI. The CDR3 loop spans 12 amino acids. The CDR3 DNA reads TGTGCGGGCGGTAGCGCGAAGGACGAGCAGTACTTC. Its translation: CAGGSAKDEQYF.

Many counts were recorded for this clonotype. The CDR3 spells CSVDGTGEEYEQYF. Here the CDR3 DNA reads TGCAGCGTCGATGGGACAGGTGAGGAGTACGAGCAGTACTTC. This rearrangement joins TRBV29-1 to TRBJ2-7, with 8 bases fitting TRBD1. This CDR3 has 14 amino acids. Per germline, CDR1 SQVTM and CDR2 ANQGSEA. Trimming took 6 bases from V and 4 from J; bases not matched to a gene: 11.

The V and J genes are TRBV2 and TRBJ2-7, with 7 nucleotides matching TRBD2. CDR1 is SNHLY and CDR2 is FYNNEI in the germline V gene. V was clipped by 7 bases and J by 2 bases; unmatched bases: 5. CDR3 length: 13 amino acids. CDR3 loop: CASTGGLAYEQYF. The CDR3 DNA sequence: TGTGCCAGCACAGGAGGACTAGCCTACGAGCAGTACTTC.

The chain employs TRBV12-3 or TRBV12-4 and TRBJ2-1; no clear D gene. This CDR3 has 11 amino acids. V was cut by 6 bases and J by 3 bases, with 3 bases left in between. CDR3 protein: CASRNYNEQFF. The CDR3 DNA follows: TGTGCCAGCAGGAACTACAATGAGCAGTTCTTC.

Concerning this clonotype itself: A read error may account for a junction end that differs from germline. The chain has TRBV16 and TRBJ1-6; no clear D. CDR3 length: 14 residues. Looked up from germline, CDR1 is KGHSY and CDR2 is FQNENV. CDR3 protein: CASTQHATDSPLHF. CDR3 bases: TGTGCCAGCACCCAACATGCCACGGATTCACCCCTCCACTTT.

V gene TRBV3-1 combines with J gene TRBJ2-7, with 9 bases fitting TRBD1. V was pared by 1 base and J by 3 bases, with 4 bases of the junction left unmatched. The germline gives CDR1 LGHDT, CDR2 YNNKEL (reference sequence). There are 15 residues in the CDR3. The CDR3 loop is CASSQAGTGIYEQYF. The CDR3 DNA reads TGTGCCAGCAGCCAAGCCGGGACAGGGATCTACGAGCAGTACTTC.

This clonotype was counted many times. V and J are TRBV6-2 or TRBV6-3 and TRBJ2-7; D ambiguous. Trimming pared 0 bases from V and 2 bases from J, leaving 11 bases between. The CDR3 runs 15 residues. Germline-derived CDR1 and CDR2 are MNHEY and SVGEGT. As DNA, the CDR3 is TGTGCCAGCAGTTACTCGATAGGGATTCCCTACGAGCAGTACTTC. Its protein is CASSYSIGIPYEQYF.

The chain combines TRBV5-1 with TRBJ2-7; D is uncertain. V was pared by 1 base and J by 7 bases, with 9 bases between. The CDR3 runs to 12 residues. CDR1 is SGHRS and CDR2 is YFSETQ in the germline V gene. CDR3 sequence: CASSLMLGEQYF. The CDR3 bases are TGCGCCAGCAGCTTGATGCTTGGGGAGCAGTACTTC.